This T cell receptor (beta chain) emerged from a study of cytomegalovirus exposure and HLA in healthy donors. General study results and limits: In a later analysis, V- and J-gene trimming of beta chains associated with a DCLRE1C missense variant, replicated independently. A later analysis appeared to link common viral pathogens to several of the most significant clusters. For most TCR beta V segments, an earlier analysis put the productive rate at about 90% or about 30% of the time.

The PCR had 60 Vbeta and 13 Jbeta primers. The protocol was immunoSEQ multiplex PCR, while the TCRdb copy is restricted to in-frame clones and leaves out a portion. The repertoire holds just over 150,000 clones, with around 82% as singletons. Donors had nominal health at sampling but likely had unrecorded immune exposures. The length of the CDR3 is 16 residues. The germline V gene has CDR1 SEHNR and CDR2 FQNEAQ (reference sequence). Regarding this clone: Its specificity is unknown. The junction departs from the called germline gene at one end, perhaps through a read error.

The material sequenced was PBMCs. The chain has TRBV7-9 and TRBJ1-2; D is unclear. The origin of this receptor is a woman in her 50s in good health and CMV-seropositive. In nucleotides, the CDR3 is TGTTCCAGCAGCCTGCTGGGAGGGAATAACCTTTATGGCTACACCTTC. Translated: CSSSLLGGNNLYGYTF.